One sample yielded the 30 T cell receptor beta chains listed below, sequenced in a study of CD8 T cells in ankylosing spondylitis. TCRdb re-called the 5' RACE reads with MiXCR, one entry per CDR3 protein. This sample carries approximately 150,000 distinct CDR3 sequences, roughly a sixth of them seen once, and the ten largest clones take around a third. What these receptors recognize is not known. Study-level results: A TCR beta motif of about 8 highly homologous variants appeared characteristic of ankylosing spondylitis blood.

Sequenced sample: blood, either unsorted or a sorted T cell fraction (not recorded which). Every receptor here comes from a male donor with ankylosing spondylitis.

The chain uses TRBV29-1 and TRBJ2-1; tentative D call: TRBD2 (6 bases). V was cut by 0 bases and J by 4 bases, with 13 bases left in between. This CDR3 comprises 15 residues. Germline V lookup: CDR1 SQVTM, CDR2 ANQGSEA. The CDR3, as DNA: TGCAGCGTTGAAGATCCGCAGCGGGCATACAATGAGCAGTTCTTC. Its protein is CSVEDPQRAYNEQFF.

The chain recombines TRBV27 with TRBJ2-7; D is uncertain. The V gene's germline CDR1 is MNHEY and CDR2 SMNVEV (reference sequence). The CDR3 is 13 residues long. The V and J ends lost 3 bases and 3 bases respectively, with 9 bases between them. The CDR3 coding sequence is TGTGCCAGCAGTTTGGCAGTGCACTACGAGCAGTACTTC. It specifies CASSLAVHYEQYF.

The chain recombines TRBV2 with TRBJ2-7, with D unresolved. CDR1 is SNHLY, CDR2 FYNNEI, per germline. CDR3 length: 15 amino acids. Trimming removed 2 bases at V and 3 bases at J, with 14 bases between. CDR3 sequence (DNA): TGTGCCAGCAGTGAAATAGGGCGGACGGGCTACGAGCAGTACTTC. This codes for CASSEIGRTGYEQYF. Based on the CDR3 plus reference TRBV2 and TRBJ2-7, the full variable domain is EPEVTQTPSHQVTQMGQEVILRCVPISNHLYFYWYRQILGQKVEFLVSFYNNEISEKSEIFDDQFSVERPDGSNFTLKIRSTKLEDSAMYFCASSEIGRTGYEQYFGPGTRLTVT.

In its sample, this clonotype was seen a few times. V usage is TRBV13 and J usage is TRBJ1-5, with TRBD1 matching over 8 bases. Germline V gives CDR1 PRHDT, CDR2 FYEKMQ (reference sequence). V lost 0 bases and J lost 4; bases outside the gene matches: 2. This CDR3 is built from 15 residues. DNA for the CDR3: TGTGCCAGCAGCTTAGGTCGACAGGGGAATCAGCCCCAGCATTTT. This translates into CASSLGRQGNQPQHF.

This chain joins TRBV6-5 and TRBJ1-5; unclear D gene. The CDR3 consists of 16 residues. Trimming left V 4 bases short and J 0 bases short, with 13 bases between. Germline values: CDR1 MNHEY, CDR2 SVGAGI. The CDR3 coding sequence is TGTGCCAGCAGTTCCCAAGGTGGAAATAGCAATCAGCCCCAGCATTTT. It specifies CASSSQGGNSNQPQHF.

V and J are TRBV7-8 and TRBJ2-1, with 9 bases matching TRBD2. V gave up 0 bases and J gave up 6 bases; unmatched junction bases: 6. This CDR3 is 16 amino acids long. Germline CDR1 and CDR2: SGHVS and FQNEAQ. The CDR3 nucleotides are TGTGCCAGCAGCTTAGCGCAGCTAGCGGGGTTCAATGAGCAGTTCTTC. Protein: CASSLAQLAGFNEQFF.

J is TRBJ2-1 and V is TRBV7-2; D is tentatively TRBD1 or TRBD2 (5 bases each). This CDR3 is built from 14 residues. The V gene lost 7 bases and the J gene lost 3 bases, with 13 bases spanning the gap. Germline V gene lookup returns CDR1 SGHTA and CDR2 FQGNSA. The CDR3 coding sequence is TGTGCCAGCACTTCCGGGACGGTCTACAATGAGCAGTTCTTC. Encoded protein: CASTSGTVYNEQFF.

This clonotype was observed a handful of times. J is TRBJ2-5 and V is TRBV5-1; D unclear. The CDR3 totals 15 residues. CDR1 and CDR2 (germline): SGHRS, YFSETQ. V was pared by 1 base and J by 0 bases, with 10 bases between. In DNA form, the CDR3 reads TGCGCCAGCAGCTTGTACACGGCGAACCAAGAGACCCAGTACTTC. It codes for CASSLYTANQETQYF.

V usage is TRBV27 and J usage is TRBJ2-7; D is perhaps TRBD2 (6 bases). CDR3 length equals 14 residues. Germline V CDR1 and CDR2: MNHEY, SMNVEV (reference sequence). Trimming took 0 bases from V and 3 from J, leaving 9 bases between them. CDR3 sequence (DNA): TGTGCCAGCAGTTTATCCGGGGGAGACTACGAGCAGTACTTC. It is translated as CASSLSGGDYEQYF.

The chain couples TRBV9 to TRBJ2-3; D may be TRBD2 (5 bases). CDR1 SGDLS and CDR2 YYNGEE come from the germline V gene. The CDR3 totals 14 residues. With 0 bases removed from V and 4 bases from J, the gap between germline ends came to 9 bases. The CDR3 DNA reads TGTGCCAGCAGCGTAGGGGAGTTACCAGATACGCAGTATTTT. Its translation is CASSVGELPDTQYF.

The chain has TRBV4-1 and TRBJ2-3; TRBD2 aligns across 7 bases. The CDR3 sequence is 16 residues long. The V gene end was trimmed by 1 base and the J gene end by 5 bases; junction bases not matched to a gene: 9. Germline CDR1 is MGHRA and CDR2 is YSYEKL. CDR3 in amino acids: CASSQVGREKQDTQYF. For the CDR3, the DNA is TGCGCCAGCAGCCAAGTAGGGCGGGAGAAACAAGATACGCAGTATTTT.

This chain links TRBV7-9 with TRBJ2-7, with D tentatively TRBD1 or TRBD2 (5 bases each). The germline V gene has CDR1 SEHNR and CDR2 FQNEAQ (reference sequence). This CDR3 spans 14 amino acids. V lost 5 bases and J 4 bases, leaving 15 bases between the germline ends. The CDR3 is CASSPGRGQYEQYF. DNA for the CDR3: TGTGCCAGCAGCCCGGGGCGTGGCCAATACGAGCAGTACTTC. The full variable domain, in which reference TRBV7-9 and TRBJ2-7 provide the parts outside the CDR3, is DTGVSQNPRHKITKRGQNVTFRCDPISEHNRLYWYRQTLGQGPEFLTYFQNEAQLEKSRLLSDRFSAERPKGSFSTLEIQRTEQGDSAMYLCASSPGRGQYEQYFGPGTRLTVT.

The chain has TRBV4-1 and TRBJ1-1; tentative D call: TRBD1 (6 bases). Germline assignment: CDR1 MGHRA and CDR2 YSYEKL. V was trimmed by 4 bases and J by 0 bases, leaving 12 bases between them. The CDR3 consists of 15 residues. Here the CDR3 DNA reads TGCGCCAGCAGCCTACGGACAGCGCTGAACACTGAAGCTTTCTTT. Encoded protein: CASSLRTALNTEAFF.

This clonotype was observed a few times. The chain recombines TRBV20-1 with TRBJ1-5; 8 nucleotides match TRBD1. This CDR3 comprises 14 residues. The germline V gene encodes CDR1 DFQATT and CDR2 SNEGSKA (reference sequence). V lost 3 bases, J lost 5 bases, and 6 bases stayed unmatched. The CDR3 nucleotides are TGCAGTGCTAGTTGGGCAGGGGGCGATCAGCCCCAGCATTTT. Its protein is CSASWAGGDQPQHF.

This clonotype was detected only a few times. J is TRBJ2-1 and V is TRBV9, with D unclear. Germline V CDR1 and CDR2: SGDLS, YYNGEE. This CDR3 has 13 amino acids. Trimming stripped 4 bases from V and 8 bases from J, with 13 bases between. The CDR3 reads CASSPGSADEQFF. The CDR3 coding sequence is TGTGCCAGCAGCCCTGGATCCGCGGATGAGCAGTTCTTC. The whole variable domain, filled in from reference TRBV9 and TRBJ2-1, reads DSGVTQTPKHLITATGQRVTLRCSPRSGDLSVYWYQQSLDQGLQFLIQYYNGEERAKGNILERFSAQQFPDLHSELNLSSLELGDSALYFCASSPGSADEQFFGPGTRLTVL.

This chain connects TRBV20-1 to TRBJ2-7, with D unresolved. The V gene's germline CDR1 is DFQATT and CDR2 SNEGSKA (reference sequence). CDR3 length: 13 amino acids. V lost 4 bases and J lost 0, with 10 bases in between. Written as DNA, the CDR3 is TGCAGTGCTACAGGTGGCCACTCCTACGAGCAGTACTTC. It codes for CSATGGHSYEQYF.

The chain combines TRBV2 with TRBJ1-1; the D gene is possibly TRBD1 (6 bases). V shed 8 bases and J shed 4 bases, with 14 bases lying between them. Germline V CDR1 and CDR2: SNHLY, FYNNEI. The length of the CDR3 is 13 residues. The DNA for the CDR3 is TGTGCCAGCGAGGGGGGATGGGGCACTGAAGCTTTCTTT. It yields the protein CASEGGWGTEAFF.

This clonotype has at least ten counts. The V gene is TRBV5-6, the J gene TRBJ1-3; 10 positions agree with TRBD1. Per germline, CDR1 SGHDT and CDR2 YYEEEE. The V and J ends lost 3 bases and 2 bases, in that order; junction bases with no gene match: 5. The CDR3 sequence is 16 residues long. The CDR3 region has the DNA TGTGCCAGCAGCTGGGGACAGGGGAACACTGGAAACACCATATATTTT. Translating gives CASSWGQGNTGNTIYF.

The chain links TRBV11-3 to TRBJ2-3; a weak D match, TRBD2 (6 bases). Germline V gives CDR1 SGHNT, CDR2 YENEEA. Trimming shortened V by 5 bases and J by 0 bases, and 6 bases separated the two germline ends. This CDR3 region has 13 residues. The CDR3 bases are TGTGCCAGCAGCGCGGGGAGCACAGATACGCAGTATTTT. Protein: CASSAGSTDTQYF.

This clonotype has only a few counts. The V gene is TRBV3-1, the J gene TRBJ1-4; 11 nucleotides align to TRBD1. CDR3 length: 14 residues. Germline lookup yields CDR1 LGHDT and CDR2 YNNKEL (reference sequence). V shed 4 bases and J 5 bases; nucleotides not matched to a gene: 0. The CDR3 coding sequence is TGTGCCAGCAGCCGGACAGGGGGCAATGAAAAACTGTTTTTT. Translation gives CASSRTGGNEKLFF.

This clonotype was counted only a few times. V is TRBV20-1 and J is TRBJ1-5, with 9 nucleotides matching TRBD1. CDR3 length: 16 residues. Germline values: CDR1 DFQATT, CDR2 SNEGSKA (reference sequence). J was trimmed by 0 bases and V by 5 bases; bases with no gene match: 8. CDR3 nucleotides: TGCAGTGCTTGGGACAGGGCAACCATTAGCAATCAGCCCCAGCATTTT. Translation gives CSAWDRATISNQPQHF.

The chain employs TRBV6-1 and TRBJ2-5; TRBD2 aligns across 11 bases. The CDR3 covers 13 residues. V was pared by 6 bases and J by 5 bases, with 2 bases of the junction left unmatched. Germline V gene lookup returns CDR1 MNHNS and CDR2 SASEGT. The CDR3 sequence is CASRTSGMETQYF. The CDR3 DNA is TGTGCCAGCAGGACTAGCGGGATGGAGACCCAGTACTTC.

There are a few counts of this clonotype. This chain links TRBV7-3 with TRBJ1-3; maybe TRBD1 (6 bases). Germline-derived CDR1 and CDR2 are SGHTA and FQGTGA. Trimming removed 5 bases from V and 0 bases from J, with 14 bases in between. This CDR3 has 16 amino acids. DNA for the CDR3: TGTGCCAGCAGCCTGAGGGGGGGCTACTCTGGAAACACCATATATTTT. Translated: CASSLRGGYSGNTIYF.

This chain links TRBV4-1 with TRBJ1-3; 12 bases map to TRBD1. Germline V gives CDR1 MGHRA, CDR2 YSYEKL. Trimming removed 4 bases from V and 1 base from J; junction bases left unmatched: 14. The CDR3 sequence is 20 residues long. The CDR3 nucleotides are TGCGCCAGCAGCCGCTTCGGGTCGGGACAGGGGGCTTTGTCTGGAAACACCATATATTTT. Protein product: CASSRFGSGQGALSGNTIYF.

Only a few counts were recorded for this clonotype. The chain joins TRBV7-3 to TRBJ2-2, with 9 positions matching TRBD2. Germline V CDR1 and CDR2: SGHTA, FQGTGA. CDR3 length: 15 amino acids. Losses at the gene ends were 4 bases for V and 7 bases for J; bases not matched to a gene: 7. CDR3 region: CASSSLSGSGGELFF. The CDR3 DNA follows: TGTGCCAGCAGCTCCCTTAGCGGGAGCGGCGGGGAGCTGTTTTTT.

The sample holds a few counts of this clonotype. The rearrangement uses TRBV5-1 and TRBJ1-3; the D is unclear. This CDR3 comprises 12 residues. Between the trimmed V and J ends, which lost 4 bases and 8 bases, there was a span of 10 bases. Per germline, CDR1 SGHRS and CDR2 YFSETQ. CDR3 sequence reads: CASSPDGDTIYF. CDR3 coding DNA: TGCGCCAGCAGCCCGGACGGAGACACCATATATTTT.

The chain uses TRBV29-1 and TRBJ1-4; 8 bases are a match to TRBD1. With V trimmed by 6 bases and J by 8 bases, 11 bases remained unmatched. CDR3 length equals 14 residues. CDR1 is SQVTM and CDR2 is ANQGSEA in the germline V gene. In DNA form, the CDR3 reads TGCAGCGTGAGCCGACAGGGGAGGGACGAAAAACTGTTTTTT. Protein sequence: CSVSRQGRDEKLFF.

This chain uses TRBV7-3 with TRBJ2-5, with a weak D call TRBD2 (5 bases). Germline CDR1 reads SGHTA; CDR2 reads FQGTGA. The CDR3 extends over 11 amino acids. The V end lost 3 bases, the J end lost 7 bases, and 6 bases lay between the germline ends. The CDR3 protein is CASSLGRTQYF. The CDR3 bases are TGTGCCAGCAGCTTGGGGAGGACCCAGTACTTC.

This clonotype occurred a few times. The chain links TRBV12-3 or TRBV12-4 to TRBJ2-1; 12 bases are a match to TRBD2. The CDR3 is 16 amino acids. Trimming at V came to 4 bases and at J to 9 bases, leaving 10 bases not matched to a gene. CDR3: CASSSPGTSGFGEQFF. CDR3 sequence (DNA): TGTGCCAGCAGTTCCCCCGGGACTAGCGGGTTTGGTGAGCAGTTCTTC.

The table lists this clonotype with a few counts. V and J are TRBV7-9 and TRBJ1-1; 7 nucleotides line up with TRBD1. This CDR3 contains 12 residues. J gave up 4 bases and V 6 bases, and 2 bases lay outside the gene matches. The germline gives CDR1 SEHNR, CDR2 FQNEAQ (reference sequence). In nucleotides, the CDR3 is TGTGCCAGCAGGACAGGGCTCACTGAAGCTTTCTTT. Its translation: CASRTGLTEAFF.